This T cell receptor (beta chain) originates from a study of T cells after yellow fever vaccination. The overall study: The SMART-Seq v4 Ultra Low Input method served to prepare the low-cell-number fractions. Findings of the study overall: Weaker, the secondary response peaked sooner, at day 5 versus 15.

This CDR3 region has 14 residues. The V gene end was trimmed by 2 bases and the J gene end by 9 bases; junction bases not matched to a gene: 8. Germline V gene data show CDR1 as DFQATT and CDR2 as SNEGSKA (reference sequence). It was through 5'RACE template switching that TCR cDNA was made, with a universal primer site and UMIs added. Via MiXCR, TCRdb re-called the 5' RACE reads, giving one row per CDR3 protein. Here the sample spans hundreds of thousands of distinct CDR3 sequences, around 20% being singletons. Notes on this clonotype: Its specificity is unknown.

The receptor comes from a man between 18 and 29 years old who received the YFV17D yellow fever vaccine. The sequences come from PBMCs, collected before the yellow fever booster vaccination. The genes are TRBV20-1 and TRBJ2-1, with 9 bases matching TRBD1. CDR3 sequence: CSARPGTGNTEQFF. The CDR3 DNA sequence: TGCAGTGCTAGACCCGGGACAGGGAACACTGAGCAGTTCTTC.